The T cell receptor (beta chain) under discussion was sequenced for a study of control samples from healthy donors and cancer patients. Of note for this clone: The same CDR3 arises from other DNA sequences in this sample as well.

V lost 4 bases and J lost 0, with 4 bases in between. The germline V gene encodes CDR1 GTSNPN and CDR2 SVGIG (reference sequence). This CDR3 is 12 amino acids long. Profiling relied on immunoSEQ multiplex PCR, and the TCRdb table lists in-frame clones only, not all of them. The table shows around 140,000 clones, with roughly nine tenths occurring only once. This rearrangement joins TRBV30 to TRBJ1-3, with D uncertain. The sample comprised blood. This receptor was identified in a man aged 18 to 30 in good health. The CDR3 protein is CAWTDSGNTIYF. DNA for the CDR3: TGTGCCTGGACAGACTCTGGAAACACCATATATTTT. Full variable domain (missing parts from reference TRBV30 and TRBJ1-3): SQTIHQWPATLVQPVGSPLSLECTVEGTSNPNLYWYRQAAGRGLQLLFYSVGIGQISSEVPQNLSASRPQDRQFILSSKKLLLSDSGFYLCAWTDSGNTIYFGEGSWLTVV.